This TCR beta chain is from a study of metastatic and nonmetastatic thyroid tumors. At the level of the study: Repertoire data that came from the blood and tumor or nodule tissue of malignant and benign thyroid patients were compared.

Germline lookup yields CDR1 MGHRA and CDR2 YSYEKL. V was clipped by 4 bases and J by 4 bases, with 10 bases between them. The CDR3 consists of 14 residues. Original methodology: A distant-metastasis classifier for papillary thyroid cancer was built using CDR3 differences across clinicopathological groups. MiXCR reprocessed the PCR reads for TCRdb. The V and J calls reflect TCRdb's pipeline rather than the authors' work. The top ten hold 2.5% to 3.5% of the sample, which has tens of thousands of clones, about 15% seen once. All patients were treatment-naive before thyroid surgery. V gene TRBV4-1 combines with J gene TRBJ1-4; TRBD1 is a possible D gene (5 bases). The specimen was blood. The sequence was collected from a female donor with papillary thyroid cancer or a benign thyroid nodule (not recorded which). Some clones in this sample may be carry-over from other donors' samples. CDR3 sequence (DNA): TGCGCCAGCAGCCTGGGGGGGGTTAATGAAAAACTGTTTTTT. Translated: CASSLGGVNEKLFF.